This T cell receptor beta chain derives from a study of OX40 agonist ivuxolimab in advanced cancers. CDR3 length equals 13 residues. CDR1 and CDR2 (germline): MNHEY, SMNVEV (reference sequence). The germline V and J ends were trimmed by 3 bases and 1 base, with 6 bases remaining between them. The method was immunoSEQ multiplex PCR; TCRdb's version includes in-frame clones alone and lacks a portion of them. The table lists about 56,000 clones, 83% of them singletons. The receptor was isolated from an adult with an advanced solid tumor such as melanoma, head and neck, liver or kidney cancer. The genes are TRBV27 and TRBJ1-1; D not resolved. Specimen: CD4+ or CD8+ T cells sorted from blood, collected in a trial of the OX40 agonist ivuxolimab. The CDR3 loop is CASSLKRNTEAFF. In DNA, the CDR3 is TGTGCCAGCAGTTTGAAGCGGAACACTGAAGCTTTCTTT.